Listed here is a single T cell receptor beta chain. What it recognizes is unknown. The sample belongs to a study of blood T cells in healthy people across ages. Overall study context: With template switching, about one barcoded beta molecule was captured per two T cells. Study-wide findings and caveats: Higher diversity and more naive CD4+ cells were features of long-lived donors, compared to aged donors.

A J-beta primer mix and a sample-barcoded 5' primer were used in a second PCR of roughly 6 to 11 cycles. Each cDNA molecule carried a tag from a template-switch adaptor that contained 12 random nucleotides. In TCRdb, the 5' RACE reads were re-called with MiXCR into one record per CDR3 protein. The table lists more than 1.4 million distinct CDR3 sequences, approximately 42% of them singletons. The V gene's germline CDR1 is LGHDT and CDR2 YNNKEL (reference sequence). The CDR3 runs to 13 residues. V lost 2 bases to trimming and J lost 2 bases, with 7 bases between them. Sample: blood. The receptor's source is a woman aged 18-30 years in good health. The genes are TRBV3-1 and TRBJ2-7; D gene unclear. This CDR3 is CASSQPSAYEQYF. The CDR3 nucleotides read TGTGCCAGCAGCCAACCCAGCGCCTACGAGCAGTACTTC.